This T cell receptor (beta chain) was identified during a study of blood T cell repertoires in COVID-19. The overall study: In each case, the material was cDNA or gDNA derived from T cells, B-cell-depleted T cells, or PBMCs.

There are 16 residues in the CDR3. J was trimmed by 3 bases and V by 5 bases; bases with no gene match: 13. CDR1 is SGHAT and CDR2 is FQDESV in the germline V gene (reference sequence). Per the authors' pipeline: By means of reference gene primer amplification, nucleated cell counts were estimated. Repertoires were generated with immunoSEQ multiplex PCR, while TCRdb's copy carries only in-frame clones and drops some. For V, J and clone size, that table is used; D and trimming come from the DNA. The top ten hold about 14% of the sample, which has under 200,000 clones, roughly 84% seen once. Followed over time, Seattle patients had been enrolled while infection was active.

Specimen: peripheral blood. This rearrangement joins TRBV11-1 to TRBJ2-7, with TRBD2 matching 7 bases. The sequence came from a woman in her 70s with COVID-19, enrolled during active disease. DNA of the CDR3: TGTGCCAGCAGCGGCCCCTCTTCCAGCGGGGACTACGAGCAGTACTTC. It is translated as CASSGPSSSGDYEQYF.